A single sample is the source of the 16 T cell receptor beta chains below, sequenced in a study of response to subunit inactivated influenza vaccine. From the RT-PCR reads, TCRdb called clonotypes with MiXCR, one entry per CDR3 protein. The data hold hundreds of thousands of distinct CDR3 sequences, with 7.5% to 8.5% observed a single time. Sequenced here: PBMCs from blood, sampled around 25 months after vaccination. Receptors were obtained from a man aged 45-69 years who received an inactivated influenza vaccine.

The V gene is TRBV20-1, the J gene TRBJ2-4; 8 bases fit TRBD1. V was pared by 2 bases and J by 1 base, with 16 bases of the junction left unmatched. From germline, CDR1 is DFQATT and CDR2 SNEGSKA (reference sequence). The CDR3 spans 19 residues. The CDR3 reads CSARLFPGTGPEAKNIQYF. CDR3 DNA sequence: TGCAGTGCTAGACTATTTCCCGGGACAGGACCAGAGGCCAAAAACATTCAGTACTTC.

This clonotype was detected many times. V and J are TRBV20-1 and TRBJ2-2; the D is unclear. The germline CDR1 and CDR2 sequences are DFQATT and SNEGSKA (reference sequence). Trimming left V 8 bases short and J 1 base short, with 23 bases between. This CDR3 has 17 residues. The CDR3 loop reads CSSNPLLGQKNTGELFF. The CDR3 nucleotides are TGCAGTTCTAACCCCCTATTAGGGCAGAAGAACACCGGGGAGCTGTTTTTT.

The chain employs TRBV12-3 or TRBV12-4 and TRBJ1-6; 7 bases line up with TRBD1. The CDR3 has 14 amino acids. The trim removed 2 bases at V and 9 bases at J, leaving 4 bases unmatched. The CDR3 region is CASSLSGGGSPLHF. The CDR3 DNA reads as TGTGCCAGCAGTTTATCAGGGGGTGGTTCACCCCTCCACTTT.

The table lists this clonotype with many counts. V gene TRBV12-3 or TRBV12-4 combines with J gene TRBJ2-1, with 11 bases fitting TRBD2. Trimming cost V 6 bases and J 6 bases; bases outside gene matches: 7. The length of the CDR3 is 15 residues. Here the CDR3 DNA reads TGTGCCAGCAGACCCGGGACTAGCGGCTTCAATGAGCAGTTCTTC. This translates into CASRPGTSGFNEQFF.

This clonotype was detected only a few times. The chain carries TRBV29-1 and TRBJ2-4; D is unclear. Germline assignment: CDR1 SQVTM and CDR2 ANQGSEA. V was cut by 0 bases and J by 0 bases, with 12 bases left in between. The CDR3 consists of 16 residues. The CDR3 nucleotides read TGCAGCGTTGAAGATTACAGATCTACAGCCAAAAACATTCAGTACTTC. It codes for CSVEDYRSTAKNIQYF.

In this sample, this clonotype turned up a few times. The chain recombines TRBV9 with TRBJ2-1, with D possibly being TRBD2 (5 bases). The CDR3 is 15 residues long. V lost 0 bases and J lost 10, with 17 bases in between. Germline CDR1 is SGDLS and CDR2 is YYNGEE. The CDR3 is CASSVAKLPGGEQFF. The DNA of the CDR3 is TGTGCCAGCAGCGTAGCTAAACTCCCGGGCGGGGAGCAGTTCTTC.

This clonotype has only a few counts. This chain connects TRBV2 to TRBJ2-7, with D possibly being TRBD2 (6 bases). Trimming removed 3 bases from V and 3 bases from J, with 9 bases in between. The CDR3 has 13 residues. Germline CDR1 SNHLY, CDR2 FYNNEI. CDR3 loop: CASSDDGSYEQYF. The CDR3 DNA is TGTGCCAGCAGTGATGACGGGAGCTACGAGCAGTACTTC.

This clonotype was observed many times. The chain links TRBV3-1 to TRBJ2-7, with 7 bases lining up with TRBD1. Germline CDR1 reads LGHDT; CDR2 reads YNNKEL (reference sequence). CDR3 size: 15 residues. V lost 1 base and J lost 0; bases outside the gene matches: 3. The CDR3 DNA follows: TGTGCCAGCAGCCAAGCGTGGGACAGCTCCTACGAGCAGTACTTC. This gives the protein CASSQAWDSSYEQYF.

This clonotype was observed a few times. The V gene is TRBV12-3 or TRBV12-4, the J gene TRBJ2-3; D gene unclear. This CDR3 is 12 amino acids long. With 2 bases removed from V and 6 bases from J, the gap between germline ends came to 6 bases. CDR3 amino acids: CASSLKEDTQYF. The CDR3 DNA follows: TGTGCCAGCAGTTTAAAGGAGGATACGCAGTATTTT.

This clonotype was counted ten times or more. V and J are TRBV5-1 and TRBJ2-1; 15 bases are a match to TRBD2. The CDR3 is 18 residues long. Germline-derived CDR1 and CDR2 are SGHRS and YFSETQ. V lost 3 bases and J lost 9; bases outside the gene matches: 13. Here the CDR3 reads CASSWTGLAGGPASEQFF. The CDR3 bases are TGCGCCAGCAGCTGGACCGGACTAGCGGGAGGGCCTGCCAGTGAGCAGTTCTTC.

This clonotype was observed a handful of times. The chain joins TRBV6-1 to TRBJ2-3, with 8 nucleotides matching TRBD2. Germline V gene data show CDR1 as MNHNS and CDR2 as SASEGT. The CDR3 sequence is 14 residues long. V was clipped by 5 bases and J by 5 bases; unmatched bases: 6. The CDR3 spells CASSRREEVDTQYF. The CDR3 DNA follows: TGTGCCAGCAGTCGGCGGGAGGAAGTAGATACGCAGTATTTT.

In DNA form, the CDR3 reads TGCGCCAGCAGGCCGGGACTAGCGGGGTACAATGAGCAGTTCTTC. It translates to CASRPGLAGYNEQFF. This chain connects TRBV10-2 to TRBJ2-1, with 13 bases fitting TRBD2. Per the germline V gene, CDR1 is WSHSY and CDR2 is SAAADI. Trimming took 6 bases from V and 4 from J; bases not matched to a gene: 3. This CDR3 is 15 amino acids long.

This clonotype has ten or more counts. This chain uses TRBV5-8 with TRBJ2-5, with TRBD1 identical over 11 bases. The V and J ends lost 5 bases and 0 bases, in that order; junction bases with no gene match: 0. The CDR3 is 14 amino acids. Germline V gene lookup returns CDR1 SGHTS and CDR2 YDEGEE. Here the CDR3 DNA reads TGTGCCAGCAGGGACAGGGGGCACCAAGAGACCCAGTACTTC. Protein: CASRDRGHQETQYF. Drawing the rest from reference TRBV5-8 and TRBJ2-5, the complete variable domain is EAGVTQSPTHLIKTRGQQATLRCSPISGHTSVYWYQQALGLGLQFLLWYDEGEERNRGNFPPRFSGRQFPNYSSELNVNALELEDSALYLCASRDRGHQETQYFGPGTRLLVL.

This clonotype was counted a few times. The chain combines TRBV29-1 with TRBJ1-2; D ambiguous. Germline loops: CDR1 SQVTM, CDR2 ANQGSEA. The CDR3 loop spans 14 amino acids. Trimming shortened V by 6 bases and J by 4 bases, and 18 bases separated the two germline ends. CDR3 residues: CSVPTEYTSYGYTF. In DNA, the CDR3 is TGCAGCGTCCCTACGGAATATACGTCCTATGGCTACACCTTC.

Concerning this clonotype itself: This may stem from a read error, because a much larger clone lies one nucleotide away. The chain's CDR3 is CASSYRDATYERYF. CDR3 DNA sequence: TGCGCCAGCAGCTACCGGGACGCTACCTACGAGCGGTACTTC. The J gene is TRBJ2-7, the V gene TRBV5-1; D is perhaps TRBD1 or TRBD2 (5 bases each). The germline V gene encodes CDR1 SGHRS and CDR2 YFSETQ. The CDR3 is 14 amino acids.

This chain links TRBV20-1 with TRBJ2-1, with TRBD2 matching over 9 bases. This CDR3 comprises 16 residues. The J segment lost 6 bases and the V segment lost 6 bases, leaving 15 bases of the junction unmatched. Germline CDR1 reads DFQATT; CDR2 reads SNEGSKA (reference sequence). The CDR3 sequence: CSAHSSGNRGFNEQFF. CDR3 in DNA: TGCAGTGCACATTCTAGCGGGAATCGGGGCTTCAATGAGCAGTTCTTC.